This entry features one T cell receptor beta chain sequence. Each of the donors was a healthy bone marrow donor. The primer mix had 60 Vbeta and 13 Jbeta primers. Method: immunoSEQ multiplex PCR; TCRdb's copy keeps in-frame clones and lacks some. The sample holds about 160,000 clones, 60% to 80% seen once. These data belong to a study of cytomegalovirus exposure and HLA in healthy donors. Germline assignment: CDR1 GTSNPN and CDR2 SVGIG (reference sequence). V lost 5 bases, J lost 2 bases, and 4 bases stayed unmatched. This CDR3 has 14 amino acids. The receptor was isolated from a man between 18 and 29 years old in good health and CMV-seropositive. Sequenced material: PBMCs. The J gene is TRBJ1-3, the V gene TRBV30; TRBD1 matches at 9 bases. CDR3 DNA: TGTGCCTGGGGCACAGGGGGCACTGGAAACACCATATATTTT. Protein: CAWGTGGTGNTIYF.